One sample yielded the 2 T cell receptor beta chains listed below, sequenced in a study of OX40 agonist ivuxolimab in advanced cancers. Assay used: immunoSEQ multiplex PCR; TCRdb lists only in-frame clones, some missing. This repertoire shows about 81,000 clones, about 88% found once; its top ten account for more than 0.45%. The sequenced sample was CD4+ or CD8+ T cells sorted from blood, obtained in a trial of the OX40 agonist ivuxolimab. These receptors were collected from an adult with an advanced solid tumor such as melanoma, head and neck, liver or kidney cancer.

This clone showed up just a few times. The chain uses TRBV5-1 and TRBJ2-3, with no clear D. The germline gives CDR1 SGHRS, CDR2 YFSETQ. The length of the CDR3 is 15 residues. V shed 0 bases and J shed 0 bases, with 8 bases lying between them. The CDR3 spells CASSLGRFSTDTQYF. The CDR3 DNA follows: TGCGCCAGCAGCTTGGGTAGGTTTAGCACAGATACGCAGTATTTT.

This CDR3 is CASSRDEDNEQFF. Here the CDR3 DNA reads TGTGCCAGCAGTCGAGACGAGGACAATGAGCAGTTCTTC. V usage is TRBV6-6 and J usage is TRBJ2-1, with unresolved D. Germline-derived CDR1 and CDR2 are MNHNY and SVGAGI (reference sequence). Trimming pared 5 bases from V and 5 bases from J, leaving 10 bases between. CDR3 size: 13 residues.